A single sample is the source of the 16 T cell receptor beta chains below, sequenced in a study of cytomegalovirus exposure and HLA in healthy donors. 60 Vbeta and 13 Jbeta primers were used in PCR. Data came from immunoSEQ multiplex PCR; TCRdb stores just in-frame clones and leaves some out. The sample includes about 160,000 clones, approximately 76% seen only once; the top ten take around 1.5%. Sequencing input: PBMCs. The receptors originated from a man between 60 and 70 years old in good health and CMV-seronegative.

The gene calls are TRBV5-6 and TRBJ2-3; D possibly corresponds to TRBD1 (6 bases). Between the trimmed V and J ends, which lost 0 bases and 2 bases, there was a span of 13 bases. The CDR3 extends over 16 amino acids. From germline, CDR1 is SGHDT and CDR2 YYEEEE. This CDR3 reads CASSLERGGNTDTQYF. CDR3 coding DNA: TGTGCCAGCAGCTTGGAGAGAGGGGGAAACACAGATACGCAGTATTTT.

The CDR3: CATSRDYLSGQYF. CDR3 DNA sequence: TGTGCCACCAGCAGAGACTACCTCTCTGGGCAGTACTTC. The chain combines TRBV15 with TRBJ2-7; D not certain. Deletions cut 0 bases from V and 9 bases from J, with 12 bases between. The CDR3 extends over 13 amino acids. Germline-derived CDR1 and CDR2 are LNHNV and YYDKDF (reference sequence).

V usage is TRBV19 and J usage is TRBJ2-7; 9 bases line up with TRBD1. V dropped 9 bases and J dropped 4; count of bases not matched to a gene: 4. The CDR3 runs to 12 residues. Per germline, CDR1 LNHDA and CDR2 SQIVND (reference sequence). In DNA, the CDR3 is TGTGCCAGCCGGGACAGGGCATACGAGCAGTACTTC. Its translation is CASRDRAYEQYF.

This chain joins TRBV7-2 and TRBJ2-1; D unclear. The CDR3 totals 13 residues. Germline V gene lookup returns CDR1 SGHTA and CDR2 FQGNSA. The germline V and J ends were trimmed by 0 bases and 9 bases, with 9 bases remaining between them. This CDR3 reads CASSLARMVEQFF. CDR3 in DNA: TGTGCCAGCAGCTTAGCCAGAATGGTTGAGCAGTTCTTC.

This chain joins TRBV5-1 and TRBJ1-6; TRBD1 matches 7 bases. Germline V CDR1 and CDR2: SGHRS, YFSETQ. The ends lost 4 bases at V and 7 bases at J; junction bases unmatched: 5. The CDR3 has 14 residues. The CDR3 bases are TGCGCCAGCAGCCGGGACAGCCAAAATTCACCCCTCCACTTT. Translation gives CASSRDSQNSPLHF.

This clone was seen just once. V and J are TRBV7-9 and TRBJ2-1, with 10 nucleotides matching TRBD1. V was clipped by 5 bases and J by 4 bases; unmatched bases: 5. The CDR3 consists of 15 residues. From germline, CDR1 is SEHNR and CDR2 FQNEAQ (reference sequence). The CDR3: CASSRTGGQYNEQFF. CDR3 nucleotides: TGTGCCAGCAGCCGGACAGGGGGTCAGTACAATGAGCAGTTCTTC. Complete variable domain (other parts from reference TRBV7-9 and TRBJ2-1): DTGVSQNPRHKITKRGQNVTFRCDPISEHNRLYWYRQTLGQGPEFLTYFQNEAQLEKSRLLSDRFSAERPKGSFSTLEIQRTEQGDSAMYLCASSRTGGQYNEQFFGPGTRLTVL.

This chain links TRBV6-5 with TRBJ2-5; TRBD1 agrees at 8 bases. The better agreement between TRBJ2-7 and the DNA end casts doubt on the J call. The germline gives CDR1 MNHEY, CDR2 SVGAGI. The CDR3 totals 15 residues. DNA of the CDR3: TGTGCCAGCAGTTTTGGACAGGGTTACCGCTACGAGCAGTACTTC. This sequence encodes CASSFGQGYRYEQYF.

This clone was found once. The V and J genes are TRBV5-1 and TRBJ1-6; D not certain. The germline gives CDR1 SGHRS, CDR2 YFSETQ. Deletions cut 4 bases from V and 5 bases from J, with 7 bases between. CDR3 size: 13 residues. CDR3 sequence (DNA): TGCGCCAGCAGCCGAGAGGATAATTCACCCCTCCACTTT. Translated: CASSREDNSPLHF. Based on the CDR3 plus reference TRBV5-1 and TRBJ1-6, the full variable domain is KAGVTQTPRYLIKTRGQQVTLSCSPISGHRSVSWYQQTPGQGLQFLFEYFSETQRNKGNFPGRFSGRQFSNSRSEMNVSTLELGDSALYLCASSREDNSPLHFGNGTRLTVT.

This sequence joins TRBV10-3 and TRBJ1-6, with 7 bases that match TRBD1. The V and J ends lost 0 bases and 6 bases, in that order; junction bases with no gene match: 11. The germline V gene has CDR1 ENHRY and CDR2 SYGVKD. The CDR3 contains 18 residues. The CDR3 reads CAISESRGQGDGNSPLHF. CDR3 DNA: TGTGCCATCAGTGAGTCGAGAGGGCAGGGGGACGGTAATTCACCCCTCCACTTT.

The chain employs TRBV5-3 and TRBJ1-4; the match to TRBD1 covers 9 bases. TRBV5-3 is reported as an ORF; its role is uncertain. CDR3 length: 16 residues. V gave up 0 bases and J gave up 8 bases; unmatched junction bases: 8. The CDR3 DNA sequence: TGTGCCAGAAGCTTGGATTCGACAGGGGGTTGGGAAAAACTGTTTTTT. Translated, it gives CARSLDSTGGWEKLFF.

This chain connects TRBV19 to TRBJ2-7, with a possible D match to TRBD2 (5 bases). Germline V lookup: CDR1 LNHDA, CDR2 SQIVND (reference sequence). Trimming left V 3 bases short and J 7 bases short, with 13 bases between. This CDR3 has 13 amino acids. The CDR3 region is CASSISDLSEQYF. The CDR3, as DNA: TGTGCCAGTAGTATTTCGGACTTATCGGAGCAGTACTTC.

CDR3 sequence reads: CASSAWTGAGGELFF. In DNA form, the CDR3 reads TGTGCCAGTAGTGCCTGGACAGGGGCCGGCGGGGAGCTGTTTTTT. The chain uses TRBV19 and TRBJ2-2; 9 bases agree with TRBD1. The CDR3 length is 15 residues. Germline CDR1 reads LNHDA; CDR2 reads SQIVND (reference sequence). Unmatched junction bases numbered 8, after V lost 5 bases and J lost 7 bases.

This chain uses TRBV13 with TRBJ1-3; 9 nucleotides line up with TRBD1. The CDR3 covers 17 residues. Germline V CDR1 and CDR2: PRHDT, FYEKMQ (reference sequence). V lost 0 bases and J lost 3; bases outside the gene matches: 6. The DNA of the CDR3 is TGTGCCAGCAGCTTAGGCCCTACAGGGGGCGTTGGAAACACCATATATTTT. Protein: CASSLGPTGGVGNTIYF.

The chain links TRBV5-4 to TRBJ2-3, with TRBD1 matching 7 bases. This CDR3 is 13 amino acids long. V lost 3 bases to trimming and J lost 5 bases; unmatched junction nucleotides: 3. Germline loops: CDR1 SGHNT, CDR2 YYREEE (reference sequence). The CDR3 DNA reads TGTGCCAGCAGCTACACAGGGGTAGATACGCAGTATTTT. Its translation is CASSYTGVDTQYF.

This chain uses TRBV4-3 with TRBJ1-2; D perhaps matches TRBD1 (6 bases). With 1 base removed from V and 8 bases from J, the gap between germline ends came to 17 bases. The CDR3 is 15 residues long. Per germline, CDR1 LGHNA and CDR2 YSLEER. In DNA, the CDR3 is TGCGCCAGCAGCCAAGCTGGGGTACAGGGTCGGGGCTACACCTTC. This translates into CASSQAGVQGRGYTF.

This clone was seen more than once but under ten times. The gene calls are TRBV9 and TRBJ1-5; D not resolved. Germline-derived CDR1 and CDR2 are SGDLS and YYNGEE. The V end lost 0 bases, the J end lost 0 bases, and 7 bases lay between the germline ends. CDR3 size: 15 residues. CDR3 protein: CASSVGPYSNQPQHF. Here the CDR3 DNA reads TGTGCCAGCAGCGTAGGGCCATATAGCAATCAGCCCCAGCATTTT.